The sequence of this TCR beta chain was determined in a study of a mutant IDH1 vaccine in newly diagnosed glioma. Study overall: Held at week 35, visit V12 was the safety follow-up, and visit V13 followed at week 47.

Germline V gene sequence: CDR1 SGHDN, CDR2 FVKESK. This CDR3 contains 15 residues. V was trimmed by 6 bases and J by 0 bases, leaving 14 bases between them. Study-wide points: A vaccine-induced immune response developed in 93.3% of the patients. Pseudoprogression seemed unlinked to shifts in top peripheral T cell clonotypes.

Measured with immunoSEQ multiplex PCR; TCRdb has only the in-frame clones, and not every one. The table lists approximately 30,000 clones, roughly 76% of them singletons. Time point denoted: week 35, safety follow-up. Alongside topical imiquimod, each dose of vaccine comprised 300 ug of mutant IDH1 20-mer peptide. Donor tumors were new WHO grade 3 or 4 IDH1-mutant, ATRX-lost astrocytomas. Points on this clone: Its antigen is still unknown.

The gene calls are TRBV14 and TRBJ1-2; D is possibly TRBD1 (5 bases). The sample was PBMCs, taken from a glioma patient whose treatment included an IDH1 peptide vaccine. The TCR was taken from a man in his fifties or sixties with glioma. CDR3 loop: CASSSAGGANYGYTF. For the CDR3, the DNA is TGTGCCAGCAGTTCCGCGGGGGGAGCTAACTATGGCTACACCTTC.